The 10 T cell receptor beta chains listed next were all sequenced from one sample in a study of long-term antiretroviral therapy in people with HIV. immunoSEQ v3.0 was run at survey level. Profiled with immunoSEQ multiplex PCR; TCRdb holds only in-frame clones, not every one. The sample holds over 30,000 clones, approximately 80% seen once. The sequenced sample was unsorted PBMCs, obtained 0.6 years after starting antiretroviral therapy. Every receptor here comes from a man younger than 35 with HIV.

The chain carries TRBV5-1 and TRBJ2-3; no reliable D call. V lost 0 bases, J lost 1 base, and 6 bases lay in between. The CDR3 is 14 residues long. Germline assignment: CDR1 SGHRS and CDR2 YFSETQ. For the CDR3, the DNA is TGCGCCAGCAGCTTGGGGTCCCGCACAGATACGCAGTATTTT. Translation: CASSLGSRTDTQYF.

This sequence joins TRBV7-2 and TRBJ1-1; D ambiguous. The CDR3 has 16 residues. In germline, CDR1 is SGHTA, CDR2 FQGNSA. The ends were cut back, 5 bases at V and 3 bases at J, with 19 bases in the middle. The CDR3 here is CASSLNLPLPYTEAFF. Written as DNA, the CDR3 is TGTGCCAGCAGCCTTAATCTCCCGCTACCTTACACTGAAGCTTTCTTT.

This clone has only one observation. J is TRBJ2-1 and V is TRBV28, with 10 bases aligning to TRBD2. Germline V gene data show CDR1 as MDHEN and CDR2 as SYDVKM. The CDR3 covers 19 residues. J was trimmed by 7 bases and V by 3 bases; bases with no gene match: 18. CDR3 sequence (DNA): TGTGCCAGCAGTTTCCCCCGGCTAGCGGGAGATCTGGATAGGAATGAGCAGTTCTTC. Amino acid sequence: CASSFPRLAGDLDRNEQFF. The full variable domain, in which reference TRBV28 and TRBJ2-1 provide the parts outside the CDR3, is DVKVTQSSRYLVKRTGEKVFLECVQDMDHENMFWYRQDPGLGLRLIYFSYDVKMKEKGDIPEGYSVSREKKERFSLILESASTNQTSMYLCASSFPRLAGDLDRNEQFFGPGTRLTVL.

V and J are TRBV9 and TRBJ1-2, with D possibly matching TRBD1 (6 bases). CDR1 and CDR2 (germline): SGDLS, YYNGEE. The germline V and J ends were trimmed by 7 bases and 2 bases, with 9 bases remaining between them. CDR3 length equals 12 residues. CDR3 coding DNA: TGTGCCAGCGAAGGGGGAAACTATGGCTACACCTTC. Translating gives CASEGGNYGYTF.

The V call is TRBV9, the J call TRBJ2-1; D gene unclear. Trimming stripped 4 bases from V and 1 base from J, with 6 bases between. The germline gives CDR1 SGDLS, CDR2 YYNGEE. CDR3 length: 13 amino acids. The CDR3 loop reads CASSRGSYNEQFF. DNA of the CDR3: TGTGCCAGCAGCCGAGGTTCCTACAATGAGCAGTTCTTC.

This sequence joins TRBV28 and TRBJ1-1; tentatively, D is TRBD1 (6 bases). Germline loops: CDR1 MDHEN, CDR2 SYDVKM. V was pared by 7 bases and J by 4 bases, with 13 bases between. This CDR3 region has 13 residues. The CDR3 bases are TGTGCCAGCAATCCCGGGGGGCTCACTGAAGCTTTCTTT. Its translation: CASNPGGLTEAFF. Based on the CDR3 plus reference TRBV28 and TRBJ1-1, the full variable domain is DVKVTQSSRYLVKRTGEKVFLECVQDMDHENMFWYRQDPGLGLRLIYFSYDVKMKEKGDIPEGYSVSREKKERFSLILESASTNQTSMYLCASNPGGLTEAFFGQGTRLTVV.

The V gene is TRBV7-8, the J gene TRBJ1-1; 9 bases match TRBD1. After removal of 6 bases from V and 5 bases from J, the junction contained 7 bases not matched to a gene. This CDR3 is built from 14 residues. CDR1 is SGHVS, CDR2 FQNEAQ, per germline. The CDR3 nucleotides are TGTGCCAGCAGTCGGACAGGGGTGGGTACTGAAGCTTTCTTT. Protein: CASSRTGVGTEAFF.

The chain has TRBV5-5 and TRBJ2-7; D remains unclear. The CDR3 sequence is 13 residues long. From germline, CDR1 is SGHKS and CDR2 YYEKEE (reference sequence). V lost 4 bases and J lost 4, with 12 bases in between. Here the CDR3 reads CASSLDLQYEQYF. Written as DNA, the CDR3 is TGTGCCAGCAGCCTAGACCTACAATACGAGCAGTACTTC.

The table lists this clone with a count of one. CDR3 sequence reads: CASSLAGTSNEQFF. CDR3 bases: TGTGCCAGCAGTTTAGCGGGAACTAGCAATGAGCAGTTCTTC. The chain is built from TRBV6-6 and TRBJ2-1; 8 nucleotides line up with TRBD2. Germline V CDR1 and CDR2: MNHNY, SVGAGI (reference sequence). The V segment lost 4 bases and the J segment 6 bases; nucleotides outside the gene matches: 5. The CDR3 sequence is 14 residues long.

This chain links TRBV2 with TRBJ2-1; possibly TRBD1 for D (5 bases). Trimming took 6 bases from V and 4 from J, leaving 10 bases between them. Germline loops: CDR1 SNHLY, CDR2 FYNNEI. The CDR3 covers 13 residues. In DNA form, the CDR3 reads TGTGCCAGCAGCCTGGACACATACAATGAGCAGTTCTTC. Residues: CASSLDTYNEQFF.